Sequencing of this T cell receptor beta chain was carried out in a study of blood T cell repertoires in COVID-19. In the study overall: Samples representing acute and convalescent COVID-19 were sourced from the United States, Italy and Spain. Sample material is recorded as cDNA or gDNA derived from T cells, B-cell-depleted T cells, or PBMCs.

Assignment of participants to cohorts was predicated upon participant-reported clinical history. CDR3 length: 15 residues. From germline, CDR1 is SGHTA and CDR2 FQGNSA. Deletions cut 2 bases from V and 2 bases from J, with 10 bases between. Original processing notes: Quantification of nucleated cells was approximated via reference gene primer amplification. Clones were sequenced by immunoSEQ multiplex PCR, and TCRdb holds only the in-frame ones, with some missing. V and J calls and clone size are as listed in that table; D and trimming were resolved from the DNA. The sample comprises a few hundred thousand clones, roughly four fifths of which are singletons, and approximately 5% rests with the top ten.

V and J are TRBV7-2 and TRBJ1-3; D unresolved. The sequence derives from a woman aged 50 to 65 who had recovered from COVID-19. Sequences were obtained from PBMCs or T cells enriched from blood (not recorded which). In DNA form, the CDR3 reads TGTGCCAGCAGCTTAAGCCCGGGTACTGGAAACACCATATATTTT. Translation gives CASSLSPGTGNTIYF.